Below, 26 T cell receptor beta chains from the same sample are listed, as sequenced in a study of OX40 agonist ivuxolimab in advanced cancers. Only in-frame clones appear in the TCRdb table, and some are missing; sequencing was by immunoSEQ multiplex PCR. The sample lists just under 65,000 clones, roughly nine tenths seen once, with less than 6% in the top ten. The input for sequencing was CD4+ or CD8+ T cells sorted from blood, taken in a trial of the OX40 agonist ivuxolimab. These receptors were obtained from an adult with an advanced solid tumor such as melanoma, head and neck, liver or kidney cancer.

This clone was seen only once. The rearrangement links TRBV5-1 to TRBJ2-5, with 7 nucleotides matching TRBD1. This CDR3 contains 12 residues. CDR1 SGHRS and CDR2 YFSETQ come from the germline V gene. Trimming at V came to 8 bases and at J to 7 bases, leaving 8 bases not matched to a gene. CDR3 protein: CASGQESTTQYF. The CDR3 DNA reads TGCGCCAGTGGACAGGAGTCTACGACCCAGTACTTC. Combining the CDR3 with reference TRBV5-1 and TRBJ2-5 gives the whole variable domain KAGVTQTPRYLIKTRGQQVTLSCSPISGHRSVSWYQQTPGQGLQFLFEYFSETQRNKGNFPGRFSGRQFSNSRSEMNVSTLELGDSALYLCASGQESTTQYFGPGTRLLVL.

This chain joins TRBV11-2 and TRBJ1-1, with 8 bases aligning to TRBD1. The V segment lost 5 bases and the J segment 3 bases; nucleotides outside the gene matches: 17. Germline assignment: CDR1 SGHAT and CDR2 FQNNGV. The CDR3 consists of 18 residues. This CDR3 reads CASSPTPRTGFNDTEAFF. The CDR3 nucleotides are TGTGCCAGCAGCCCCACCCCCCGGACAGGGTTCAACGACACTGAAGCTTTCTTT.

The genes are TRBV2 and TRBJ2-7; weak D call: TRBD1 (5 bases). CDR3 size: 14 residues. CDR1 and CDR2 (germline): SNHLY, FYNNEI. Trimming shortened V by 3 bases and J by 3 bases, and 12 bases separated the two germline ends. The CDR3 region has the DNA TGTGCCAGCAGTGATTTCCAGGGCTTCTACGAGCAGTACTTC. Its protein is CASSDFQGFYEQYF.

This rearrangement joins TRBV5-8 to TRBJ2-5; possible D gene TRBD1, 5 bases. Trimming pared 1 base from V and 5 bases from J, leaving 15 bases between. Germline assignment: CDR1 SGHTS and CDR2 YDEGEE. This CDR3 spans 15 amino acids. CDR3 region: CASSLSDSRRETQYF. Written as DNA, the CDR3 is TGTGCCAGCAGCTTGAGCGACAGCCGGCGGGAGACCCAGTACTTC.

The rearrangement uses TRBV7-8 and TRBJ1-3, with 7 bases fitting TRBD1. Per germline, CDR1 SGHVS and CDR2 FQNEAQ. CDR3 length equals 16 residues. Trimming cost V 2 bases and J 2 bases; bases outside gene matches: 6. The CDR3: CASSLLAGGTGNTIYF. For the CDR3, the DNA is TGTGCCAGCAGCTTATTGGCAGGGGGAACTGGAAACACCATATATTTT.

This chain joins TRBV6-5 and TRBJ2-7; 9 bases line up with TRBD1. The CDR3 contains 13 residues. Germline CDR1 and CDR2: MNHEY and SVGAGI. Germline trimming cut 5 bases from V and 7 bases from J; bases unmatched to any gene: 6. The CDR3 nucleotides read TGTGCCAGCAGTCAACAGGGGGCTGGGGAGCAGTACTTC. This translates into CASSQQGAGEQYF.

The V call is TRBV18, the J call TRBJ2-1; TRBD1 agrees at 9 bases. In germline, CDR1 is KGHSH, CDR2 LQKENI. The CDR3 is made up of 16 amino acids. Germline trimming cut 3 bases from V and 1 base from J; bases unmatched to any gene: 4. CDR3 in DNA: TGTGCCAGCTCACCGCCGGGACAGGGATCCTACAATGAGCAGTTCTTC. Protein product: CASSPPGQGSYNEQFF.

The genes are TRBV5-6 and TRBJ1-2, with D unresolved. The CDR3 is 11 residues long. Trimming took off 2 bases at V and 8 bases at J, with 7 bases between the two ends. Germline CDR1 and CDR2: SGHDT and YYEEEE. CDR3: CASSFSSGYTF. The CDR3 DNA reads as TGTGCCAGCAGCTTCTCGAGCGGCTACACCTTC.

The chain links TRBV28 to TRBJ1-1; the D gene is possibly TRBD1 (5 bases). The ends were cut back, 6 bases at V and 1 base at J, with 9 bases in the middle. Germline assignment: CDR1 MDHEN and CDR2 SYDVKM. The CDR3 runs 13 residues. The chain's CDR3 is CASRPTGNTEAFF. In DNA, the CDR3 is TGTGCCAGCAGACCAACAGGGAACACTGAAGCTTTCTTT. Full variable domain (rest looked up from reference TRBV28 and TRBJ1-1): DVKVTQSSRYLVKRTGEKVFLECVQDMDHENMFWYRQDPGLGLRLIYFSYDVKMKEKGDIPEGYSVSREKKERFSLILESASTNQTSMYLCASRPTGNTEAFFGQGTRLTVV.

This clone was detected only once. The chain is built from TRBV7-9 and TRBJ1-1; D is unclear. The V end was cut by 1 base, the J end by 1 base, with 7 bases between. The CDR3 sequence is 14 residues long. Germline V gene lookup returns CDR1 SEHNR and CDR2 FQNEAQ (reference sequence). CDR3 loop: CASSLENRNTEAFF. CDR3 DNA sequence: TGTGCCAGCAGCTTAGAGAACAGGAACACTGAAGCTTTCTTT.

The chain carries TRBV5-1 and TRBJ1-1; perhaps TRBD1 as D (6 bases). The V gene's germline CDR1 is SGHRS and CDR2 YFSETQ. Trimming took off 9 bases at V and 2 bases at J, with 23 bases between the two ends. The CDR3 length is 16 residues. The CDR3 bases are TGCGCCACCAAAGTCGCCGGGGGGCCGGGCAACACTGAAGCTTTCTTT. Translating gives CATKVAGGPGNTEAFF.

The chain links TRBV7-2 to TRBJ2-5, with no clear D. This CDR3 is built from 13 residues. Germline lookup yields CDR1 SGHTA and CDR2 FQGNSA. The V and J ends lost 1 base and 5 bases respectively, with 8 bases between them. The CDR3 nucleotides are TGTGCCAGCAGCTTAGTGGTAGATGAGACCCAGTACTTC. Translated: CASSLVVDETQYF.

The genes are TRBV19 and TRBJ2-2; D is undetermined. V was cut by 5 bases and J by 6 bases, with 7 bases left in between. The CDR3 extends over 12 amino acids. CDR1 and CDR2 from the germline V gene are LNHDA and SQIVND (reference sequence). CDR3 coding DNA: TGTGCCAGTAGTCTCCGGTCCGGGGAGCTGTTTTTT. It encodes CASSLRSGELFF.

The rearrangement uses TRBV11-1 and TRBJ1-1; D unclear. The germline CDR1 and CDR2 sequences are SGHAT and FQDESV (reference sequence). The CDR3 contains 16 residues. Trimming shortened V by 3 bases and J by 0 bases, and 14 bases separated the two germline ends. CDR3 residues: CASSFYGLSVNTEAFF. In DNA, the CDR3 is TGTGCCAGCAGCTTCTATGGTCTTTCCGTGAACACTGAAGCTTTCTTT.

The chain couples TRBV4-1 to TRBJ2-1, with D possibly TRBD2 on 5 matching bases. Looked up from germline, CDR1 is MGHRA and CDR2 is YSYEKL. Trimming stripped 1 base from V and 5 bases from J, with 12 bases between. There are 15 residues in the CDR3. CDR3 nucleotide sequence: TGCGCCAGCAGCCAAGGAAGCGGCAACAACAATGAGCAGTTCTTC. Its protein is CASSQGSGNNNEQFF.

J is TRBJ1-5 and V is TRBV15, with D unresolved. V lost 8 bases and J lost 0, with 14 bases in between. Germline V gives CDR1 LNHNV, CDR2 YYDKDF (reference sequence). This CDR3 has 15 residues. CDR3 nucleotide sequence: TGTGCCACCGGAATTGACGGAGCTAGCAATCAGCCCCAGCATTTT. Its protein is CATGIDGASNQPQHF. Full variable domain (rest looked up from reference TRBV15 and TRBJ1-5): DAMVIQNPRYQVTQFGKPVTLSCSQTLNHNVMYWYQQKSSQAPKLLFHYYDKDFNNEADTPDNFQSRRPNTSFCFLDIRSPGLGDTAMYLCATGIDGASNQPQHFGDGTRLSIL.

The chain has TRBV28 and TRBJ2-5, with D perhaps matching TRBD1 (7 bases). CDR3 length: 14 amino acids. V lost 7 bases and J 1 base, leaving 13 bases between the germline ends. Germline V gene lookup returns CDR1 MDHEN and CDR2 SYDVKM. CDR3 residues: CASTPGGSQETQYF. CDR3 sequence (DNA): TGTGCCAGCACCCCAGGGGGGAGCCAAGAGACCCAGTACTTC.

The chain joins TRBV14 to TRBJ2-1; D is uncertain. The V and J ends lost 1 base and 6 bases respectively, with 13 bases between them. Germline V gene sequence: CDR1 SGHDN, CDR2 FVKESK. The CDR3 loop spans 15 amino acids. The CDR3 DNA reads as TGTGCCAGCAGCCAAGGTCTAAGGCAGGCCAATGAGCAGTTCTTC. This gives the protein CASSQGLRQANEQFF.

V and J are TRBV28 and TRBJ2-3; 7 nucleotides line up with TRBD2. V shed 8 bases and J 3 bases; nucleotides not matched to a gene: 11. The CDR3 runs 15 residues. Germline V gives CDR1 MDHEN, CDR2 SYDVKM. This CDR3 is CASARAGITTDTQYF. In DNA form, the CDR3 reads TGTGCCAGCGCCAGAGCGGGGATTACAACAGATACGCAGTATTTT.

The V call is TRBV2, the J call TRBJ2-1, with 9 bases identical to TRBD2. The germline CDR1 and CDR2 sequences are SNHLY and FYNNEI. The CDR3 is made up of 15 amino acids. After removal of 7 bases from V and 5 bases from J, the junction contained 9 bases not matched to a gene. The CDR3 region is CASTPLAGLHNEQFF. CDR3 nucleotides: TGTGCCAGCACCCCACTAGCGGGCTTACACAATGAGCAGTTCTTC.

The genes are TRBV7-8 and TRBJ1-2, with D possibly being TRBD1 (6 bases). The length of the CDR3 is 14 residues. In germline, CDR1 is SGHVS, CDR2 FQNEAQ. The V and J ends lost 1 base and 7 bases respectively, with 13 bases between them. As DNA, the CDR3 is TGTGCCAGCAGCTTAGGGGAACAGGGAGGTGGCTACACCTTC. Protein product: CASSLGEQGGGYTF.

The chain employs TRBV6-6 and TRBJ1-1, with D perhaps matching TRBD1 (6 bases). The CDR3 totals 14 residues. Germline CDR1 is MNHNY and CDR2 is SVGAGI (reference sequence). V was cut by 1 base and J by 1 base, with 7 bases left in between. This CDR3 reads CASSYWDKNTEAFF. CDR3 sequence (DNA): TGTGCCAGCAGTTACTGGGACAAGAACACTGAAGCTTTCTTT.

The rearrangement joins TRBV19 to TRBJ2-1, with D perhaps TRBD2 (7 bases). CDR1 and CDR2 from the germline V gene are LNHDA and SQIVND (reference sequence). CDR3 length equals 13 residues. V was shortened by 3 bases and J by 9 bases, with 12 bases between the two germline ends. For the CDR3, the DNA is TGTGCCAGTAGTATTCGGGGGGCAAGTGAGCAGTTCTTC. This sequence encodes CASSIRGASEQFF.

The chain employs TRBV7-8 and TRBJ2-4; D is unresolved. Per the germline V gene, CDR1 is SGHVS and CDR2 is FQNEAQ. The CDR3 contains 20 residues. The V end lost 2 bases, the J end lost 8 bases, and 31 bases lay between the germline ends. CDR3 in amino acids: CASSLNSIYSPTRSSHIQYF. Here the CDR3 DNA reads TGTGCCAGCAGCTTAAATTCCATTTATTCTCCTACCCGGTCATCACACATTCAGTACTTC.

This clone was observed a few times. The genes are TRBV28 and TRBJ2-2; the match to TRBD2 covers 7 bases. With V trimmed by 11 bases and J by 3 bases, 9 bases remained unmatched. Germline CDR1 MDHEN, CDR2 SYDVKM. CDR3 length: 14 amino acids. CDR3 region: CAARRGSDTGELFF. CDR3 coding DNA: TGTGCCGCCCGTCGCGGGAGTGACACCGGGGAGCTGTTTTTT.

The sample holds one count of this clone. The V gene is TRBV9, the J gene TRBJ1-5; the D gene is possibly TRBD1 (6 bases). CDR3 length equals 17 residues. Between the trimmed V and J ends, which lost 4 bases and 4 bases, there was a span of 21 bases. CDR1 is SGDLS, CDR2 YYNGEE, per germline. Here the CDR3 reads CASSPGGPGDWNQPQHF. The CDR3 DNA is TGTGCCAGCAGCCCTGGAGGCCCAGGGGATTGGAATCAGCCCCAGCATTTT.